The source of this T cell receptor (beta chain) is a study of immune heterogeneity within non-small cell lung tumors. Study-wide findings and caveats: Correlation analysis showed that local T-cell clonality was moderately but significantly associated with local tumor mutational burden (R 0.3 to 0.4). Clonotypes of T-cell receptor beta found at high frequency were largely distinct between individual patients. Multiple tumor sites within a patient showed recurrence of identical dominant CDR3 beta clonotypes; site-unique high-frequency clones were present as well.

This clonotype was found a few times. Its antigen is unknown. Template was bulk tumor genomic DNA, roughly 580 ng per sample. Several biopsies per primary tumor were taken during surgery, spaced as far apart as possible. Curative surgical treatment was performed in patients who had newly diagnosed, untreated non-small cell lung cancer. The TCR beta CDR3 region underwent multiplex PCR amplification with 32 V and 13 J primers. Each CDR3 protein gets one entry after TCRdb re-called the multiplex PCR reads with MiXCR. The table includes more than 4,500 distinct CDR3 sequences, roughly 22% detected once. This CDR3 is 16 amino acids long. The V and J ends lost 5 bases and 4 bases, in that order; junction bases with no gene match: 12. CDR1 is SGHNT, CDR2 YYREEE, per germline (reference sequence).

This clonotype was sampled from a man between 60 and 75 years old with non-small cell lung cancer. This rearrangement joins TRBV5-4 to TRBJ2-5, with 9 bases fitting TRBD2. The sequenced sample consisted of lung tumor tissue. As DNA, the CDR3 is TGTGCCAGCAGTTTAGGCGGGAGGGCCCTAGGAGAGACCCAGTACTTC. This gives the protein CASSLGGRALGETQYF.